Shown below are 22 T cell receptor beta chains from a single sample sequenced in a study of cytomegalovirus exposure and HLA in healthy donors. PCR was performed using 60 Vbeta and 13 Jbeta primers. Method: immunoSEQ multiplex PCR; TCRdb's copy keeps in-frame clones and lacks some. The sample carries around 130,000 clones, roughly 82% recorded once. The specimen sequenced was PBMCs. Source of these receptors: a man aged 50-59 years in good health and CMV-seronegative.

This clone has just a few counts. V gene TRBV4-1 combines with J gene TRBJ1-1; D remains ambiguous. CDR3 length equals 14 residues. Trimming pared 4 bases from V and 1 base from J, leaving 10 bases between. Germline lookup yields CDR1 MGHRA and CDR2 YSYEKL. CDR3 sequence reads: CASSPWSGNTEAFF. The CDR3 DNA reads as TGCGCCAGCAGCCCGTGGTCGGGGAACACTGAAGCTTTCTTT.

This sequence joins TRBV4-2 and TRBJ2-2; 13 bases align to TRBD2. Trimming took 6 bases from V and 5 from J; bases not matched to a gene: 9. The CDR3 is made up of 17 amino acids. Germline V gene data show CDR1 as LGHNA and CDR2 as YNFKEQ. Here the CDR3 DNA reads TGTGCCAGCAGTAGACTAGCGGGGGGCCCGGAGACCGGGGAGCTGTTTTTT. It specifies CASSRLAGGPETGELFF.

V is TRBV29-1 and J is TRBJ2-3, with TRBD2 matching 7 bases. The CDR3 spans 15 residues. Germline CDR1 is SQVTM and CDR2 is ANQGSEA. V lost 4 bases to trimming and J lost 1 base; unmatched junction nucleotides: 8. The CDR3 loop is CSVVRWSGGTDTQYF. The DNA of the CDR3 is TGCAGCGTTGTGAGGTGGAGCGGGGGCACAGATACGCAGTATTTT.

The CDR3 nucleotides are TGTGCCATCAGGGTAGGGGACTATGGCTACACCTTC. This encodes CAIRVGDYGYTF. This chain uses TRBV10-3 with TRBJ1-2, with D maybe TRBD1 (5 bases). The germline CDR1 and CDR2 sequences are ENHRY and SYGVKD. The V and J ends lost 6 bases and 3 bases respectively, with 8 bases between them. The CDR3 sequence is 12 residues long.

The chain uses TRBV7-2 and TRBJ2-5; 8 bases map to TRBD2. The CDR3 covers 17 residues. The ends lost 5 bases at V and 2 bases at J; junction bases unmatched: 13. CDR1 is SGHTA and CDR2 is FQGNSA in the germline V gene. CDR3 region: CASSRRARGANQETQYF. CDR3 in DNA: TGTGCCAGCAGCCGCAGAGCGCGGGGGGCGAATCAAGAGACCCAGTACTTC.

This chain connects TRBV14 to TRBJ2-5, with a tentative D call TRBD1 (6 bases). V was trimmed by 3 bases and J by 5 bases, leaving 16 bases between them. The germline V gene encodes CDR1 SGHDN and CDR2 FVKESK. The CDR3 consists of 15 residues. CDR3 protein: CASSHKTGQGETQYF. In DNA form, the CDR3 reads TGTGCCAGCAGCCACAAAACAGGCCAGGGGGAGACCCAGTACTTC.

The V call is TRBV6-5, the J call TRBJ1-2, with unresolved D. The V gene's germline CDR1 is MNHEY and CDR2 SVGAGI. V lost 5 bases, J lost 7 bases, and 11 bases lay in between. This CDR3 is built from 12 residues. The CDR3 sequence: CASSPSGGGYTF. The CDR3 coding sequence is TGTGCCAGCAGTCCCTCGGGAGGTGGCTACACCTTC.

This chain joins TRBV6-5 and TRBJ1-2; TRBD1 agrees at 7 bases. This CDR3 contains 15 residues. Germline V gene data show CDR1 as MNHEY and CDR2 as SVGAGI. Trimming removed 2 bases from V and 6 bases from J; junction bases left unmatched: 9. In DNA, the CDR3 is TGTGCCAGCAGTTACGCGGCAGGGGGTGAGGATGGCTACACCTTC. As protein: CASSYAAGGEDGYTF.

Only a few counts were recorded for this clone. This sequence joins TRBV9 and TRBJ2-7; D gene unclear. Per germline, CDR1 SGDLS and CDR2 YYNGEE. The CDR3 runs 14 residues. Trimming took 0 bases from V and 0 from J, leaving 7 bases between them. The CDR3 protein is CASSVAASSYEQYF. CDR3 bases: TGTGCCAGCAGCGTAGCCGCGAGCTCCTACGAGCAGTACTTC.

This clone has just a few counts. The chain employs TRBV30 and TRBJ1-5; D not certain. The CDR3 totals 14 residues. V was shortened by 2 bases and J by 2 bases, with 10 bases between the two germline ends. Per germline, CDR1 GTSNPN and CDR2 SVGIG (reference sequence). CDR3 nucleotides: TGTGCCTGGAGTACGGGTCGCGGCAATCAGCCCCAGCATTTT. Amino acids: CAWSTGRGNQPQHF.

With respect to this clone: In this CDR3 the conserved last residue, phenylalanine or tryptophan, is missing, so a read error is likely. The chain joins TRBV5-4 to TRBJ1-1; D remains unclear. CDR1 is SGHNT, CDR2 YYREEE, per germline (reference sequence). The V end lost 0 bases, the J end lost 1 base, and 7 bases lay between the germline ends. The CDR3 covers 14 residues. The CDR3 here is CASSLERTNTEAFV. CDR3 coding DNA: TGTGCCAGCAGCTTGGAGCGGACGAACACTGAAGCTTTCGTT.

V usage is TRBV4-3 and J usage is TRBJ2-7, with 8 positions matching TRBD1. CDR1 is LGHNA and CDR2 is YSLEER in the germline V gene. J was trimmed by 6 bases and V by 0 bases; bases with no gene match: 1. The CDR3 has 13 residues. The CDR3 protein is CASSQDQGAEQYF. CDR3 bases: TGCGCCAGCAGCCAAGACCAGGGGGCCGAGCAGTACTTC.

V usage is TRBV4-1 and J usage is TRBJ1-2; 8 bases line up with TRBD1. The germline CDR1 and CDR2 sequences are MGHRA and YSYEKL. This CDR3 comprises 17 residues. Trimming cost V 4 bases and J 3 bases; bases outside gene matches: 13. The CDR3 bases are TGCGCCAGCAGCCTGCGAATCCCTACAGGGGGGGACTATGGCTACACCTTC. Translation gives CASSLRIPTGGDYGYTF.

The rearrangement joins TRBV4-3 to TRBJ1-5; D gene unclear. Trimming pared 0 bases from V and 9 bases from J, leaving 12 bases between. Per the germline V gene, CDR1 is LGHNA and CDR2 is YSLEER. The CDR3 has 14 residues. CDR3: CASSQEVGRGPQHF. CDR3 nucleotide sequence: TGCGCCAGCAGCCAAGAAGTAGGCCGAGGGCCCCAGCATTTT.

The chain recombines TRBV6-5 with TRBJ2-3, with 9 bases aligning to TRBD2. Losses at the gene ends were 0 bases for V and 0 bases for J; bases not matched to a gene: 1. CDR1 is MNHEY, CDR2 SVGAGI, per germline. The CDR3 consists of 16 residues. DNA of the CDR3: TGTGCCAGCAGTTACTCGACTAGCGGTAGCACAGATACGCAGTATTTT. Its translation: CASSYSTSGSTDTQYF.

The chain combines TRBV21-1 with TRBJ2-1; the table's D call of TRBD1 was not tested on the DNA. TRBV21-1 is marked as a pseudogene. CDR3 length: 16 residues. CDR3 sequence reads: CASSTRQERGIGEQFF. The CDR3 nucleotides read TGTGCCAGCAGCACTCGACAGGAGAGGGGGATTGGTGAGCAGTTCTTC.

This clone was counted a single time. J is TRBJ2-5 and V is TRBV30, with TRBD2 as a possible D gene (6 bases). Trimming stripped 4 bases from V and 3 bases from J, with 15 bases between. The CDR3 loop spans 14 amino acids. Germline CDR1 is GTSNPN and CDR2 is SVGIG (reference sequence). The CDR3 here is CAWMGGDFEETQYF. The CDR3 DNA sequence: TGTGCCTGGATGGGTGGGGACTTCGAAGAGACCCAGTACTTC.

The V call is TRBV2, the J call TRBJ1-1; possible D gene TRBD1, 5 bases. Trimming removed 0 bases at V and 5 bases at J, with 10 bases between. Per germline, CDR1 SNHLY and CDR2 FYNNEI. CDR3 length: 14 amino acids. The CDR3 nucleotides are TGTGCCAGCAGTGAAGCGCGGGGGGGAACTGAAGCTTTCTTT. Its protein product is CASSEARGGTEAFF.

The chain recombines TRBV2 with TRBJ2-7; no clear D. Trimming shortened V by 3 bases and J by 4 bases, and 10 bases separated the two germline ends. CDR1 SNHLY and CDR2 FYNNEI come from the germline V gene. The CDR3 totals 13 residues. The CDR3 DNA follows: TGTGCCAGCAGTGAGGCCCAGGCGTACGAGCAGTACTTC. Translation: CASSEAQAYEQYF. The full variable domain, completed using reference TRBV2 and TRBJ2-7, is EPEVTQTPSHQVTQMGQEVILRCVPISNHLYFYWYRQILGQKVEFLVSFYNNEISEKSEIFDDQFSVERPDGSNFTLKIRSTKLEDSAMYFCASSEAQAYEQYFGPGTRLTVT.

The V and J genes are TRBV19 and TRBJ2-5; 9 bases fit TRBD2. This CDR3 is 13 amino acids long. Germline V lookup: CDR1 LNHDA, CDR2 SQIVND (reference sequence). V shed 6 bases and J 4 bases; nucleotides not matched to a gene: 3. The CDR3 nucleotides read TGTGCCAGTAGGGTAGCGGGGGCAGAGACCCAGTACTTC. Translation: CASRVAGAETQYF.

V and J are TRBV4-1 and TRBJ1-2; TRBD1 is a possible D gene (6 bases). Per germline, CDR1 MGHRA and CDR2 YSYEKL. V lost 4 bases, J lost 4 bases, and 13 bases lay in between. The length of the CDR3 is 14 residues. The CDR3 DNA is TGCGCCAGCAGCCCGCGGACAGCCATCTATGGCTACACCTTC. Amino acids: CASSPRTAIYGYTF.

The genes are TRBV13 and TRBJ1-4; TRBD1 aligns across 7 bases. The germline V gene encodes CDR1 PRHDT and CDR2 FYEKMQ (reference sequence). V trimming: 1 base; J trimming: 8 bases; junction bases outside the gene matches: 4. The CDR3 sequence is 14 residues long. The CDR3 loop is CASSLAGGVEKLFF. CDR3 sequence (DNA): TGTGCCAGCAGCTTAGCAGGGGGTGTCGAAAAACTGTTTTTT.